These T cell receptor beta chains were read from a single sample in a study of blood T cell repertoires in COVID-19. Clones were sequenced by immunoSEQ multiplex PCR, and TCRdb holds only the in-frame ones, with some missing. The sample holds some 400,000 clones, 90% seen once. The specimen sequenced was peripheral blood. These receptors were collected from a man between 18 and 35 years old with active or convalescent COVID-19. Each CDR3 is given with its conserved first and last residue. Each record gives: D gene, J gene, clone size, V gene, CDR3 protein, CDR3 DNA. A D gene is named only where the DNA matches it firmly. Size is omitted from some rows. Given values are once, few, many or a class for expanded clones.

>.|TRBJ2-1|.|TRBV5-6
CASSLAAKPYNEQFF
TGTGCCAGCAGCTTGGCAGCGAAACCCTACAATGAGCAGTTCTTC
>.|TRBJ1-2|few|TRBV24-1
CATSDPTGAYGYTF
TGTGCCACCAGTGATCCGACAGGAGCCTATGGCTACACCTTC
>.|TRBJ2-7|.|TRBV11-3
CASSQGLGSYEQYF
TGTGCCAGCAGCCAGGGACTCGGGTCCTACGAGCAGTACTTC
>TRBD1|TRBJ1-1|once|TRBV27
CASSIRTGMNTEAFF
TGTGCCAGCAGTATCCGGACAGGCATGAACACTGAAGCTTTCTTT
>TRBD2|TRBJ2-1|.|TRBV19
CASGKAGGGLGEQFF
TGTGCCAGTGGTAAAGCGGGAGGGGGATTGGGTGAGCAGTTCTTC
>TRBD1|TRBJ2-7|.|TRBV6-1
CASSELGQGPYEQYF
TGTGCCAGCAGTGAATTGGGACAGGGCCCCTACGAGCAGTACTTC
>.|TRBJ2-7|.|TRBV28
CAAIGSSSYEQYF
TGTGCCGCAATTGGCTCCTCCTCCTACGAGCAGTACTTC
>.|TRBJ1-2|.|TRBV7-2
CASSSAGGYGYTF
TGTGCCAGCAGCTCGGCGGGGGGGTATGGCTACACCTTC
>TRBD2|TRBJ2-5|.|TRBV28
CASGELAGGLETQYF
TGTGCCAGCGGGGAACTAGCGGGGGGGCTGGAGACCCAGTACTTC
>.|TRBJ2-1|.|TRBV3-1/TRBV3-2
CASSPTSSSYNEQFF
TGTGCCAGCAGCCCGACTTCGAGCTCCTACAATGAGCAGTTCTTC
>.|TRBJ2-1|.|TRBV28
CASSPRTYYNEQFF
TGTGCCAGCAGTCCCAGGACTTACTACAATGAGCAGTTCTTC
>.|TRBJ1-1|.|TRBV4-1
CASRNRAIGTEAFF
TGCGCCAGCAGAAACAGGGCGATAGGGACTGAAGCTTTCTTT
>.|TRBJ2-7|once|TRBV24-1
CATSDPKAGTYEQYF
TGTGCCACCAGTGACCCTAAAGCCGGGACCTACGAGCAGTACTTC
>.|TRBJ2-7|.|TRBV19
CASSGTGGYEQYF
TGTGCCAGTTCCGGGACTGGGGGATACGAGCAGTACTTC